This TCR beta chain was sequenced in a study of lymphopenia after photon versus proton radiotherapy. Trimming pared 1 base from V and 2 bases from J, leaving 8 bases between. The germline V gene has CDR1 SGHAT and CDR2 FQNNGV. The CDR3 is 14 residues long. The protocol was immunoSEQ multiplex PCR, while the TCRdb copy is restricted to in-frame clones and leaves out a portion. The sample yields about 70,000 clones, about 90% seen once. General study findings and limits: Oligoclonal CD8+ Temra expansion after nadir drove photon patients' diversity drop. Post-nadir TCR diversity decline inversely tracked overall survival among those who died. Proton therapy kept repertoires fairly stable, unlike photons, which gained effector/memory cells. Authors raise, but do not show, better survival with proton therapy.

This clone was picked up one time. Its target is not known. The TCR sequence derives from a woman between 35 and 50 years old with cholangiocarcinoma. Sequences were derived from peripheral blood, sampled from a patient treated with photon-based radiotherapy. The rearrangement links TRBV11-2 to TRBJ1-1; tentative D call: TRBD1 (5 bases). The CDR3 nucleotides are TGTGCCAGCAGCTTAGTACGGGGCAACACTGAAGCTTTCTTT. Amino acid sequence: CASSLVRGNTEAFF.